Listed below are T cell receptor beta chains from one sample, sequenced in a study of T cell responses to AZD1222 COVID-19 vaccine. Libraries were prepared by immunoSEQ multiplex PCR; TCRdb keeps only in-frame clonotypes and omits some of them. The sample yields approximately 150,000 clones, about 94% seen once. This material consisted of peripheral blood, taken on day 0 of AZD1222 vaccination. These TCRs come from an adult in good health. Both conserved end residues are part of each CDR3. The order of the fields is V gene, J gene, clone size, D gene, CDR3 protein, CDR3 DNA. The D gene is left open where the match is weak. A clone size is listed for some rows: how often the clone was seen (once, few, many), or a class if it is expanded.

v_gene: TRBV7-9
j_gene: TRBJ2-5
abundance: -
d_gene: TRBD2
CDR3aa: CASSSLVGLAEETQYF
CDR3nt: TGTGCCAGCAGCTCCCTGGTAGGACTAGCGGAAGAGACCCAGTACTTC

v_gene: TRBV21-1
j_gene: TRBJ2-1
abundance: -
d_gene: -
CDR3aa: CASSKAAGVSNEQFF
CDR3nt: TGTGCCAGCAGCAAAGCCGCGGGAGTGTCCAATGAGCAGTTCTTC

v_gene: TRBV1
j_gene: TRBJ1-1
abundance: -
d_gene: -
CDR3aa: CTSNCDRTGLAGTEAFF
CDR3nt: TGCACCAGCAACTGTGACCGTACGGGCCTCGCCGGGACTGAAGCTTTCTTT

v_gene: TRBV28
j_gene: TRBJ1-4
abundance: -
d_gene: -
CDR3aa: CASSDTGREKLFF
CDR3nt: TGTGCCAGCAGTGACACGGGTCGGGAAAAACTGTTTTTT

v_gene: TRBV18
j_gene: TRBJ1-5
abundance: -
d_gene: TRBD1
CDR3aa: CASSPVRDSHGPQHF
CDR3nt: TGTGCCAGCTCACCTGTAAGGGACAGTCATGGGCCCCAGCATTTT

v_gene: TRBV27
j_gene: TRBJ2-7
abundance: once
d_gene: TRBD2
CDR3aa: CASSFTSGRGYEQYF
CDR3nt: TGTGCCAGCAGTTTTACTAGCGGGAGGGGATACGAGCAGTACTTC

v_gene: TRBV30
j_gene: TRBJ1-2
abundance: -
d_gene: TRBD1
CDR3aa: CAWMAGGHYGYTF
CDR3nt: TGTGCCTGGATGGCAGGGGGACACTATGGCTACACCTTC

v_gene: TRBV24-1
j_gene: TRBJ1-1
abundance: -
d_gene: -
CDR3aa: CATSDARNTEAFF
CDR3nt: TGTGCCACCAGTGATGCGCGGAACACTGAAGCTTTCTTT

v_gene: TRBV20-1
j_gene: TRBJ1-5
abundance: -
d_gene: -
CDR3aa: CSASSTVRSQPQHF
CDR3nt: TGCAGTGCTAGTTCCACGGTTCGGAGTCAGCCCCAGCATTTT

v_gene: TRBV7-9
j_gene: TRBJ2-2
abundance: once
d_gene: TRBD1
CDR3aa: CASTPLGQGAPNTGELFF
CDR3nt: TGTGCCAGCACCCCTTTGGGACAGGGGGCACCGAACACCGGGGAGCTGTTTTTT

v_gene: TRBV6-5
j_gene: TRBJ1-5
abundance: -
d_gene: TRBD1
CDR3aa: CASSQSQGSYEPQHF
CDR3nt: TGTGCCAGCAGTCAATCACAGGGGAGCTACGAGCCCCAGCATTTT

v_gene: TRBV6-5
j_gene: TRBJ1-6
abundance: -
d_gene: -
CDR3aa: CASKKGNSPLHF
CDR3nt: TGTGCCAGCAAAAAAGGAAATTCACCCCTCCACTTT

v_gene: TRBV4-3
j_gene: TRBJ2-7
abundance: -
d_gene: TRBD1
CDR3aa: CASSPDRSSSYEQYF
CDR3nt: TGCGCCAGCAGCCCGGACAGGAGCAGCTCCTACGAGCAGTACTTC

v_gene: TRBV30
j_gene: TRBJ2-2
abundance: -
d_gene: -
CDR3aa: CAWSPPGELFF
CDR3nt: TGTGCCTGGAGTCCCCCCGGGGAGCTGTTTTTT

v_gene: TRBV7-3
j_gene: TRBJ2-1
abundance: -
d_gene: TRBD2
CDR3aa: CASSPQAGAVNEQFF
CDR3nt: TGTGCCAGCAGTCCTCAAGCGGGAGCGGTAAATGAGCAGTTCTTC

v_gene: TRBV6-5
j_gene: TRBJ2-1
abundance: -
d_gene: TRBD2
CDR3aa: CASWRAPGTIDEQFF
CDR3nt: TGTGCCAGCTGGAGGGCCCCCGGGACTATCGATGAGCAGTTCTTC

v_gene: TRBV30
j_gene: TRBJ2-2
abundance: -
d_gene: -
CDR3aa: CAWNEGGQNTGELFF
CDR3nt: TGTGCCTGGAATGAAGGCGGTCAGAACACCGGGGAGCTGTTTTTT

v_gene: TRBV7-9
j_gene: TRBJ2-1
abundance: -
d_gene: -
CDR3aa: CASSLGGGSSINEQFF
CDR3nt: TGTGCCAGCAGCTTAGGAGGGGGGTCCTCTATTAATGAGCAGTTCTTC

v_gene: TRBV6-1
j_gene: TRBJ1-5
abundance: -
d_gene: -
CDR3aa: CASSEAWGQHF
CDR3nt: TGTGCCAGCAGTGAAGCTTGGGGCCAGCATTTT

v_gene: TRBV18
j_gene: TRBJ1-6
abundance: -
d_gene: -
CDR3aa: CASFGRDNSPLHF
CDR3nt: TGTGCCAGCTTTGGAAGGGACAATTCACCCCTCCACTTT

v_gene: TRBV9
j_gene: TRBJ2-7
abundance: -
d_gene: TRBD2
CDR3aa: CASSPGEGYEQYF
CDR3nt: TGTGCCAGCAGCCCTGGGGAGGGATACGAGCAGTACTTC

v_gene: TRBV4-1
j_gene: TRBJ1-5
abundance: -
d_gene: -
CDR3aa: CASSQEMGRPQHF
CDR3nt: TGCGCCAGCAGCCAAGAGATGGGGAGGCCCCAGCATTTT

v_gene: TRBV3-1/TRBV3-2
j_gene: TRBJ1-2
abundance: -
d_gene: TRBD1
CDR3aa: CASSQDPRGVDGYTF
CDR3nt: TGTGCCAGCAGCCAAGATCCCAGGGGGGTGGATGGCTACACCTTC

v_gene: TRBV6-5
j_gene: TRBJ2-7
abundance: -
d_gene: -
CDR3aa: CASSSIGGEQYF
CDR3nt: TGTGCCAGCAGCAGTATAGGGGGCGAGCAGTACTTC

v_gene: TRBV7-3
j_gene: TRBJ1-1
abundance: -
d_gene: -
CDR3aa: CASSVEDRHTEAFF
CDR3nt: TGTGCCAGCAGCGTTGAGGACAGACACACTGAAGCTTTCTTT

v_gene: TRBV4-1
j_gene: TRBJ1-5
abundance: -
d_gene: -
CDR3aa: CASSQYNSNQPQHF
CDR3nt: TGCGCCAGCAGCCAATACAACAGTAATCAGCCCCAGCATTTT

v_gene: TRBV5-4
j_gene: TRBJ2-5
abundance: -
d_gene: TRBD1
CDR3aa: CASSWGQGSETQYF
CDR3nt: TGTGCCAGCAGCTGGGGACAGGGGAGTGAGACCCAGTACTTC

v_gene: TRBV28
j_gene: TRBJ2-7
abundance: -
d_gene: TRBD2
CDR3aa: CASSLKSGRAWYF
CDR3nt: TGTGCCAGCAGTTTGAAGAGCGGGAGGGCCTGGTACTTC

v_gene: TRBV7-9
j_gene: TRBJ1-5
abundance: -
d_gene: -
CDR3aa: CASSLEGGQPQHF
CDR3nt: TGTGCCAGCAGCTTAGAAGGAGGGCAGCCCCAGCATTTT

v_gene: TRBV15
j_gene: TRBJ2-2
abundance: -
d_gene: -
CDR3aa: CATSDNSPGELFF
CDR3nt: TGTGCCACCAGCGACAACAGCCCCGGGGAGCTGTTTTTT

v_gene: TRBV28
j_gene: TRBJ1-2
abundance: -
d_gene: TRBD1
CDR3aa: CASSLLTGSRYGYTF
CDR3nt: TGTGCCAGCAGTTTACTGACAGGGTCTCGCTATGGCTACACCTTC

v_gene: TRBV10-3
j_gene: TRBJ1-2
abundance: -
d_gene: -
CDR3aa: CAISDRVLGTSYGYTF
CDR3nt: TGTGCCATCAGTGACAGGGTGTTGGGAACTAGTTATGGCTACACCTTC

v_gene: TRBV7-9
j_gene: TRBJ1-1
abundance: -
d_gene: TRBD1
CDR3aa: CASSTGQGKGQKAEAFF
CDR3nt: TGTGCCAGCAGCACCGGACAGGGAAAGGGGCAGAAGGCTGAAGCTTTCTTT

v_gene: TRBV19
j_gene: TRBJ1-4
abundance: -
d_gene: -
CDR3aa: CASSSPGDEKLFF
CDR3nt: TGTGCCAGCAGTTCCCCCGGCGATGAAAAACTGTTTTTT

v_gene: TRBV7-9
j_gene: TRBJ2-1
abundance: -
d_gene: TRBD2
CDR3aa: CASRLTSGRNNEQFF
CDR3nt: TGTGCCAGCAGGTTGACTAGCGGGAGGAACAATGAGCAGTTCTTC

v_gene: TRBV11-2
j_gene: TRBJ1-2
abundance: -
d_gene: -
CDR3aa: CASSPRELANYGYTF
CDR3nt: TGTGCCAGCAGCCCCCGTGAGTTAGCTAACTATGGCTACACCTTC

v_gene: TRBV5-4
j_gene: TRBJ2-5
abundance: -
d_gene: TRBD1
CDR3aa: CASSSWDRGFGETQYF
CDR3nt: TGTGCCAGCAGCTCCTGGGACAGGGGTTTCGGAGAGACCCAGTACTTC

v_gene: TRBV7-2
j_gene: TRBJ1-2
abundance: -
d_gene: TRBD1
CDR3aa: CASSSDRGEGYTF
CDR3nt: TGTGCCAGCAGCTCAGACAGGGGAGAGGGCTACACCTTC

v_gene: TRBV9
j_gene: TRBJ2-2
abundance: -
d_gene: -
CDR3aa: CASSGTGELFF
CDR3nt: TGTGCCAGCAGCGGGACCGGGGAGCTGTTTTTT

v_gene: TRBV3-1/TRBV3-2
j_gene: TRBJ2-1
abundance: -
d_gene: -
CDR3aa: CASSQDNLNNEQFF
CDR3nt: TGTGCCAGCAGCCAAGACAATCTTAACAATGAGCAGTTCTTC

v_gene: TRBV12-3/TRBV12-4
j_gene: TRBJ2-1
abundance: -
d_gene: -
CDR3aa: CASSLGGEGEQFF
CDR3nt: TGTGCCAGCAGTTTAGGGGGAGAAGGTGAGCAGTTCTTC

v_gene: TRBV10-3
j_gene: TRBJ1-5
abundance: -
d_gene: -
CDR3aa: CAISDSWGSNQPQHF
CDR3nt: TGTGCCATCAGTGACTCATGGGGGTCCAATCAGCCCCAGCATTTT

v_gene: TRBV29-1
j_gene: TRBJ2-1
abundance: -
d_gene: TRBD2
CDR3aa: CSVVAGVAVEQFF
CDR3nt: TGCAGCGTAGTAGCGGGAGTGGCGGTAGAGCAGTTCTTC

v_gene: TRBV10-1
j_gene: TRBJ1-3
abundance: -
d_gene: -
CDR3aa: CASSDTTSGNTIYF
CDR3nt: TGCGCCAGCAGTGATACAACCTCTGGAAACACCATATATTTT

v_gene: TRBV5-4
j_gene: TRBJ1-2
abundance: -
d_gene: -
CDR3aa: CASRTGTHERGYTF
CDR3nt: TGTGCCAGCAGAACCGGGACCCACGAACGTGGCTACACCTTC

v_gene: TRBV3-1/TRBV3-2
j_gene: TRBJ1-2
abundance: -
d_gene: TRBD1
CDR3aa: CASSPGTGEYGYTF
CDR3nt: TGTGCCAGCAGCCCCGGGACAGGGGAGTATGGCTACACCTTC

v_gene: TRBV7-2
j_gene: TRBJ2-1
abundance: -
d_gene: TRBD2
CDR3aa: CASSGLAGEWNEQFF
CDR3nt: TGTGCCAGCAGCGGGCTAGCGGGAGAATGGAATGAGCAGTTCTTC

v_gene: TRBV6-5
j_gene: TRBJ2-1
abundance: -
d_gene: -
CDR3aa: CASSYPGSRVNEQFF
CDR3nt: TGTGCCAGCAGTTACCCCGGGTCTCGCGTTAATGAGCAGTTCTTC

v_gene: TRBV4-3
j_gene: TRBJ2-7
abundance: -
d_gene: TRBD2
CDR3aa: CASSQRLAGGIWEQYF
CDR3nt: TGCGCCAGCAGCCAACGACTAGCGGGAGGGATTTGGGAGCAGTACTTC

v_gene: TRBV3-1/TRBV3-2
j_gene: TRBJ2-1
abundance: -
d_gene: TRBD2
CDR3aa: CASSPRGSGGARRNEQFF
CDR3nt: TGTGCCAGCAGCCCCCGCGGTAGCGGGGGGGCCAGACGTAATGAGCAGTTCTTC

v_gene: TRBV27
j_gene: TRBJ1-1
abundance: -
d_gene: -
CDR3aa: CASTPLGVKNTEAFF
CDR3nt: TGTGCCAGTACCCCGCTTGGTGTGAAGAACACTGAAGCTTTCTTT

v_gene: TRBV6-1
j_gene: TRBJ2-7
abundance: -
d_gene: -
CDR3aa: CASSELGLSYEQYF
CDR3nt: TGTGCCAGCAGTGAACTGGGTTTATCCTACGAGCAGTACTTC

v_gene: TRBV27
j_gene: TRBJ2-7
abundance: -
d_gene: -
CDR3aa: CASSSAGSYEQYF
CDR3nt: TGTGCCAGCAGTTCCGCGGGAAGCTACGAGCAGTACTTC

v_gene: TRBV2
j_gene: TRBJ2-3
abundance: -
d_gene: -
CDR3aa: CASHPGVDTQYF
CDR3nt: TGTGCCAGCCATCCCGGGGTAGATACGCAGTATTTT

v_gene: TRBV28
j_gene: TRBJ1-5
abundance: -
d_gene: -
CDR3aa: CASSRTDSNQPQHF
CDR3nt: TGTGCCAGCAGTCGTACGGATAGCAATCAGCCCCAGCATTTT